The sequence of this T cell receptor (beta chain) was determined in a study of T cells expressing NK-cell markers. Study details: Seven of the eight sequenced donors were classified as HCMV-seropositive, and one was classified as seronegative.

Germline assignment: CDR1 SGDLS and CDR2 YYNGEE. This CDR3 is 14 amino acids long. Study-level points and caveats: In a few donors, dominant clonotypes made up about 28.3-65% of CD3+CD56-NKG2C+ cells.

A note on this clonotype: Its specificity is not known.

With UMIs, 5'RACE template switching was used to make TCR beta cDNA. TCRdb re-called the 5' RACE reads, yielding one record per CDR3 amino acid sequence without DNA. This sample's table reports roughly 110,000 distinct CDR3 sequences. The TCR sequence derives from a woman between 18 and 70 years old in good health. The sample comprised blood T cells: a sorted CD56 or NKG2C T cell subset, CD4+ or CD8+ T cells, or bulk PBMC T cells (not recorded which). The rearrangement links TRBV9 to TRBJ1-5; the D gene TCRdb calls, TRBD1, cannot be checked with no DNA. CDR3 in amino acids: CASSAGTRNQPQHF.